The rows below give T cell receptor beta chains drawn from one sample of a study of T cells in Graves' hyperthyroidism and ophthalmopathy. One entry per CDR3 protein results from TCRdb running MiXCR on the multiplex PCR reads. The sample contains roughly 380,000 distinct CDR3 sequences, 15% to 20% of which appear only once. The specimen was blood. The receptors derive from a woman aged 18-29 years with Graves' hyperthyroidism. CDR3s include the opening cysteine and the closing phenylalanine or tryptophan. A D gene is named only where the DNA matches it firmly. Part of the rows lack a size; the others show once, few, many or a class for expanded clones.

cdr3_nt	cdr3_aa	d_call	v_call	clone_size	j_call
TGTGCCACCAGCCGAGGGGGGACCAATCAGCCCCAGCATTTT	CATSRGGTNQPQHF	NA	TRBV15	many	TRBJ1-5
TGTGCCAGCAGCCGAGGGGGGACCCAGTACTTC	CASSRGGTQYF	NA	TRBV7-2	NA	TRBJ2-5
TGTGCCAGCAGCCCAGTTGGGATATGGGGCATGAACACTGAAGCTTTCTTT	CASSPVGIWGMNTEAFF	NA	TRBV28	many	TRBJ1-1
TGTGCCAGCAGCCCACGTCCGGGGGGGACCTACGAGCAGTACTTC	CASSPRPGGTYEQYF	TRBD2	TRBV7-3	many	TRBJ2-7
TGTGCCACCAGGGGTGTCGGGGCAACAGCCAAAAACATTCAGTACTTC	CATRGVGATAKNIQYF	NA	TRBV15	many	TRBJ2-4
TGTGCCAGCAGCGTAGATGGAGGGACAGGGGGTGGCTACACCTTC	CASSVDGGTGGGYTF	TRBD1	TRBV9	many	TRBJ1-2
TGTGCCAGCAGTCGCGACGGACTCAACACCGGGGAGCTGTTTTTT	CASSRDGLNTGELFF	NA	TRBV6-1	many	TRBJ2-2
TGTGCCAGTAGCGACCGGAGCTTGGGGGAGCAGTACTTC	CASSDRSLGEQYF	NA	TRBV6-2/TRBV6-3	many	TRBJ2-7
TGCAGTGCCCTCGGAGGTGGGGCCGTCCACGAGCAGTACTTC	CSALGGGAVHEQYF	NA	TRBV20-1	many	TRBJ2-7
TGTGCCAGCAGTGAAACCCTACGGGACCCCTGCACCTTC	CASSETLRDPCTF	NA	TRBV6-1	NA	TRBJ1-2
TGTGCCAGCCGTAGTAAGGGGACAGGCGGGTACGAGCAGTACTTC	CASRSKGTGGYEQYF	TRBD1	TRBV27	NA	TRBJ2-7
TGCAGTGCTACAGGGAGTACCCTCATGAACACTGAAGCTTTCTTT	CSATGSTLMNTEAFF	NA	TRBV20-1	many	TRBJ1-1
TGTGCCAGCAGTGGGGGACAGGAGGATCACGAGCAGTACTTC	CASSGGQEDHEQYF	TRBD1	TRBV12-3/TRBV12-4	once	TRBJ2-7
TGTGCCAGCAGCTGGGACTTACAAGCCTCCTACGAGCAGTACTTC	CASSWDLQASYEQYF	NA	TRBV7-9	few	TRBJ2-7
TGTGCCACCAGCAGAGGCGGCAGTTACGAGCAGTACTTC	CATSRGGSYEQYF	NA	TRBV15	many	TRBJ2-7
TGTGCCTGTGAGCGGGGCACCGGGGAGCTGTTTTTT	CACERGTGELFF	TRBD2	TRBV30	many	TRBJ2-2
TGTGCCAGCAGTTACTACAGGGCAGATACGCAGTATTTT	CASSYYRADTQYF	NA	TRBV6-5	NA	TRBJ2-3
TGTGCCAGCAGCTTAAATGGGGGGGTGAGGGGCTACACCTTC	CASSLNGGVRGYTF	NA	TRBV7-3	few	TRBJ1-2
TGTGCCAGCAGCCAAGGGGAAGGGGGCTTGAGTCAGCCCCAGCATTTT	CASSQGEGGLSQPQHF	TRBD1	TRBV4-2	few	TRBJ1-5
TGTGCCAGCAATGGACACCTGAACACTGAAGCTTTCTTT	CASNGHLNTEAFF	NA	TRBV6-1	NA	TRBJ1-1
TGTGCCAGCAGTGAAGGACAGGGGTCCTCCTATGGCTACACCTTC	CASSEGQGSSYGYTF	TRBD1	TRBV2	many	TRBJ1-2
TGTGCCAGCAACCCCTTTCCCGGGACAGGGGGTGCCCAGTACTTC	CASNPFPGTGGAQYF	TRBD1	TRBV27	NA	TRBJ2-5
TGTGCCAGCAGCTATGAGACCTTCTCTGGAAACACCATATATTTT	CASSYETFSGNTIYF	NA	TRBV7-9	NA	TRBJ1-3
TGTACTTCACAGGGAGGGGACACTGAAGCTTTCTTT	CTSQGGDTEAFF	NA	TRBV2	many	TRBJ1-1
TGCAGTGCTATCGCCGGGACAGGACAAGAGACCCAGTACTTC	CSAIAGTGQETQYF	TRBD1	TRBV20-1	many	TRBJ2-5
TGCGCCAGCAGCTGGCACGTGAGGACAAGAACTTACGAGCAGTACTTC	CASSWHVRTRTYEQYF	NA	TRBV5-1	NA	TRBJ2-7
TGCAGTGCTAACCGGGATAGCAATCAGCCCCAGCATTTT	CSANRDSNQPQHF	NA	TRBV20-1	many	TRBJ1-5
TGTGCCATCAGTGGGGACAGACAGAACACTGAAGCTTTCTTT	CAISGDRQNTEAFF	TRBD1	TRBV10-3	many	TRBJ1-1